The clone carrying this TCR beta chain was detected many times. Its antigen is currently unknown. This sample was taken from a study of Graves' ophthalmopathy and Graves' hyperthyroidism. Study context: Peripheral blood sampling preceded any treatment and occurred at initial diagnosis. General study results and limits: Sensitivity of 85% to 90% and specificity of less than 82% were achieved when a 13-signature model separated ophthalmopathy from stable hyperthyroidism.

V was pared by 6 bases and J by 6 bases, with 12 bases between. CDR1 is SEHNR and CDR2 is FQNEAQ in the germline V gene (reference sequence). The CDR3 runs to 12 residues. Moderately to severely active ophthalmopathy under 3 months, CAS at least 3, NOSPECS at least 4. Clinicians made diagnoses from clinical symptoms, serum thyroxine, TRAb, thyroid ultrasound and orbital computed tomography. Transcripts of RNA were the source for amplifying TCR beta CDR3 regions. The library came from an HTBI-primed first-round RT-PCR and a second-round multiplex PCR. TCRdb used MiXCR to reprocess the multiplex PCR reads, holding one entry per CDR3 protein. Found here are fewer than 350,000 distinct CDR3 sequences, about 17% of them singletons; the top ten hold around an eighth.

The sequence was obtained from an adult man with Graves' ophthalmopathy. The chain uses TRBV7-9 and TRBJ2-7; possible D gene TRBD1, 5 bases. The sequenced sample consisted of peripheral blood. The CDR3 sequence: CASSSQDSEQYF. Written as DNA, the CDR3 is TGTGCCAGCAGTTCACAGGATTCCGAGCAGTACTTC.